A single sample gave rise to the 23 T cell receptor beta chains below, sequenced in a study of STAT5B mutations in CD4+ large granular lymphocyte leukemia. Produced via immunoSEQ multiplex PCR; TCRdb's table is partial and in-frame only. The data hold 35,000 to 40,000 clones, with about four fifths observed a single time. The sample consisted of CD4+ T cells from blood buffy coats. The source is a human donor in good health.

The CDR3 nucleotides are TGTGCCAGCAGCCAAGATCCGCTAGCGGGAGTGAACACCGGGGAGCTGTTTTTT. Translating gives CASSQDPLAGVNTGELFF. This chain links TRBV14 with TRBJ2-2, with 10 positions matching TRBD2. With V trimmed by 0 bases and J by 1 base, 5 bases remained unmatched. CDR1 and CDR2 from the germline V gene are SGHDN and FVKESK. This CDR3 region has 18 residues.

This rearrangement joins TRBV5-6 to TRBJ2-7; TRBD2 matches at 12 bases. V shed 4 bases and J 5 bases; nucleotides not matched to a gene: 7. The CDR3 is 15 residues long. Per germline, CDR1 SGHDT and CDR2 YYEEEE. The CDR3: CASSQTSGSWNEQYF. In nucleotides, the CDR3 is TGTGCCAGCAGCCAGACTAGCGGGAGTTGGAACGAGCAGTACTTC.

This chain connects TRBV5-6 to TRBJ2-7; D is unresolved. This CDR3 has 11 amino acids. Germline loops: CDR1 SGHDT, CDR2 YYEEEE. The ends were cut back, 4 bases at V and 3 bases at J, with 5 bases in the middle. CDR3: CASSQNYEQYF. CDR3 nucleotide sequence: TGTGCCAGCAGCCAAAACTACGAGCAGTACTTC.

The chain combines TRBV7-9 with TRBJ2-5, with TRBD1 matching 10 bases. V shed 5 bases, J shed 5 bases, and the junction held 2 bases outside the gene matches. The germline V gene has CDR1 SEHNR and CDR2 FQNEAQ (reference sequence). This CDR3 is 13 amino acids long. The CDR3 spells CASSLTGGETQYF. Here the CDR3 DNA reads TGTGCCAGCAGCCTGACAGGGGGCGAGACCCAGTACTTC.

This clone has only a few counts. This chain joins TRBV4-1 and TRBJ2-6; D not resolved. Germline V lookup: CDR1 MGHRA, CDR2 YSYEKL. V shed 8 bases and J shed 4 bases, with 9 bases lying between them. This CDR3 spans 13 amino acids. For the CDR3, the DNA is TGCGCCAGCGGGTTGCGGGGGGCCAACGTCCTGACTTTC. Translated, it gives CASGLRGANVLTF.

The rearrangement uses TRBV7-8 and TRBJ1-2; D possibly corresponds to TRBD1 (5 bases). The CDR3 length is 15 residues. The ends were cut back, 1 base at V and 1 base at J, with 10 bases in the middle. Germline lookup yields CDR1 SGHVS and CDR2 FQNEAQ. CDR3 sequence (DNA): TGTGCCAGCAGCTTAGTACAGGACCTTAACTATGGCTACACCTTC. It codes for CASSLVQDLNYGYTF.

This chain uses TRBV5-1 with TRBJ2-5, with D possibly being TRBD1 or TRBD2 (5 bases each). Per germline, CDR1 SGHRS and CDR2 YFSETQ. The CDR3 runs 14 residues. Trimming shortened V by 4 bases and J by 3 bases, and 13 bases separated the two germline ends. In DNA form, the CDR3 reads TGCGCCAGCAGCCCGGGGCAACGAGAAGAGACCCAGTACTTC. Its protein product is CASSPGQREETQYF.

This sequence joins TRBV27 and TRBJ1-5; the D gene is possibly TRBD1 (6 bases). The CDR3 has 17 residues. Trimming left V 5 bases short and J 1 base short, with 18 bases between. Looked up from germline, CDR1 is MNHEY and CDR2 is SMNVEV (reference sequence). The DNA of the CDR3 is TGTGCCAGCAGTCCCAGAGGGGGGCTATTAAGCAATCAGCCCCAGCATTTT. Translating it yields CASSPRGGLLSNQPQHF.

The chain employs TRBV5-6 and TRBJ1-2; D remains ambiguous. CDR1 and CDR2 from the germline V gene are SGHDT and YYEEEE. The length of the CDR3 is 14 residues. V lost 2 bases, J lost 3 bases, and 11 bases lay in between. The CDR3 spells CASSLLRFYYGYTF. In nucleotides, the CDR3 is TGTGCCAGCAGCTTATTACGGTTCTACTATGGCTACACCTTC.

The chain couples TRBV18 to TRBJ1-1; D unresolved. V was shortened by 3 bases and J by 6 bases, with 8 bases between the two germline ends. CDR1 is KGHSH, CDR2 LQKENI, per germline. This CDR3 contains 12 residues. The CDR3 nucleotides are TGTGCCAGCTCACCCGCAGGCGCTGAAGCTTTCTTT. Protein: CASSPAGAEAFF. The variable domain in full, with the rest retrieved from reference TRBV18 and TRBJ1-1, is NAGVMQNPRHLVRRRGQEARLRCSPMKGHSHVYWYRQLPEEGLKFMVYLQKENIIDESGMPKERFSAEFPKEGPSILRIQQVVRGDSAAYFCASSPAGAEAFFGQGTRLTVV.

This rearrangement joins TRBV5-5 to TRBJ2-3; D assignment may be TRBD1 or TRBD2 (6 bases each). Germline V CDR1 and CDR2: SGHKS, YYEKEE (reference sequence). The CDR3 runs to 15 residues. Trimming removed 3 bases at V and 5 bases at J, with 16 bases between. This chain's CDR3 is CASSWGARDQDTQYF. DNA of the CDR3: TGTGCCAGCAGCTGGGGGGCCAGGGATCAAGATACGCAGTATTTT.

The table lists this clone with a few counts. The CDR3 bases are TGTGCCAGCAGTTCTAAGGGGTCATCTTATGGCTACACCTTC. Its translation is CASSSKGSSYGYTF. This rearrangement joins TRBV6-5 to TRBJ1-2, with D perhaps matching TRBD1 (5 bases). Germline values: CDR1 MNHEY, CDR2 SVGAGI. The CDR3 is 14 residues long. Trimming took 4 bases from V and 5 from J, leaving 14 bases between them.

The V call is TRBV6-4, the J call TRBJ2-2; possibly TRBD2 for D (6 bases). The CDR3 sequence is 15 residues long. Germline-derived CDR1 and CDR2 are MRHNA and SNTAGT. Deletions cut 4 bases from V and 6 bases from J, with 15 bases between. Written as DNA, the CDR3 is TGTGCCAGCAGTGCCTCGGCGGGATTCTCCGGGGAGCTGTTTTTT. As protein: CASSASAGFSGELFF.

CDR3 nucleotide sequence: TGTGCCAGCAGTTACTCGGCAGGGGGCGGGGGCACTGAAGCTTTCTTT. Its translation: CASSYSAGGGGTEAFF. The chain couples TRBV6-5 to TRBJ1-1, with 8 bases that match TRBD1. The junction had 7 bases not matched to a gene; V was cut back by 0 bases and J by 4 bases. Germline V lookup: CDR1 MNHEY, CDR2 SVGAGI. The CDR3 runs to 16 residues.

The chain couples TRBV5-4 to TRBJ2-7; the D gene is possibly TRBD1 (5 bases). CDR3 length: 13 residues. The germline V gene encodes CDR1 SGHNT and CDR2 YYREEE (reference sequence). V was trimmed by 5 bases and J by 6 bases, leaving 15 bases between them. The CDR3 spells CASRVDINSEQYF. The CDR3 DNA reads as TGTGCCAGCAGAGTGGACATCAACTCCGAGCAGTACTTC.

The V gene is TRBV29-1, the J gene TRBJ2-7; D is ambiguous. The length of the CDR3 is 13 residues. Between the trimmed V and J ends, which lost 4 bases and 0 bases, there was a span of 10 bases. Germline V CDR1 and CDR2: SQVTM, ANQGSEA. CDR3: CSVGHFNSYEQYF. In nucleotides, the CDR3 is TGCAGCGTTGGACACTTTAACTCCTACGAGCAGTACTTC.

V gene TRBV25-1 combines with J gene TRBJ2-1; 11 nucleotides align to TRBD1. This CDR3 has 16 residues. Germline V CDR1 and CDR2: MGHDK, SYGVNS. The J segment lost 5 bases and the V segment lost 3 bases, leaving 6 bases of the junction unmatched. The CDR3 spells CASSDPGTGGHNEQFF. CDR3 nucleotide sequence: TGTGCCAGCAGTGATCCAGGGACAGGGGGTCACAATGAGCAGTTCTTC.

The V call is TRBV18, the J call TRBJ2-2; weak D call: TRBD2 (6 bases). This CDR3 comprises 16 residues. V was pared by 6 bases and J by 0 bases, with 14 bases between. Germline V gives CDR1 KGHSH, CDR2 LQKENI. The CDR3 loop is CASSQNRDSNTGELFF. In DNA, the CDR3 is TGTGCCAGCTCCCAAAACCGGGACTCGAACACCGGGGAGCTGTTTTTT.

The rearrangement links TRBV9 to TRBJ1-4; D gene ambiguous. Germline-derived CDR1 and CDR2 are SGDLS and YYNGEE. V lost 0 bases and J 11 bases, leaving 23 bases between the germline ends. CDR3 length equals 17 residues. CDR3 amino acids: CASSVEAGSSEFGKLFF. CDR3 sequence (DNA): TGTGCCAGCAGCGTAGAGGCCGGATCATCTGAGTTTGGTAAACTGTTTTTT.

This rearrangement joins TRBV6-6 to TRBJ2-7; TRBD1 matches at 9 bases. Looked up from germline, CDR1 is MNHNY and CDR2 is SVGAGI (reference sequence). The CDR3 runs 14 residues. CDR3 loop: CAASRDRAFSEQYF. The CDR3 DNA reads as TGTGCGGCATCCAGGGACAGGGCATTCTCCGAGCAGTACTTC.

The CDR3 spells CTSSQDPLTEAFF. The CDR3 DNA is TGCACCAGCAGCCAAGATCCGCTCACTGAAGCTTTCTTT. The chain is built from TRBV1 and TRBJ1-1. TRBV1 is listed as a pseudogene. This CDR3 region has 13 residues.

The V call is TRBV10-3, the J call TRBJ2-6; 8 nucleotides align to TRBD1. Trimming cost V 7 bases and J 0 bases; bases outside gene matches: 5. CDR1 is ENHRY, CDR2 SYGVKD, per germline. The CDR3 length is 16 residues. The CDR3 bases are TGTGCCATCATTGGACAGGGTTCCTCTGGGGCCAACGTCCTGACTTTC. As protein: CAIIGQGSSGANVLTF.

The table lists this clone with a few counts. The V and J genes are TRBV18 and TRBJ2-7; 7 bases match TRBD2. This CDR3 has 15 residues. V trimming: 1 base; J trimming: 2 bases; junction bases outside the gene matches: 5. CDR1 KGHSH and CDR2 LQKENI come from the germline V gene. CDR3 coding DNA: TGTGCCAGCTCACCACTGCGGGGGTTAACCTACGAGCAGTACTTC. This encodes CASSPLRGLTYEQYF. The full variable domain, completed using reference TRBV18 and TRBJ2-7, is NAGVMQNPRHLVRRRGQEARLRCSPMKGHSHVYWYRQLPEEGLKFMVYLQKENIIDESGMPKERFSAEFPKEGPSILRIQQVVRGDSAAYFCASSPLRGLTYEQYFGPGTRLTVT.